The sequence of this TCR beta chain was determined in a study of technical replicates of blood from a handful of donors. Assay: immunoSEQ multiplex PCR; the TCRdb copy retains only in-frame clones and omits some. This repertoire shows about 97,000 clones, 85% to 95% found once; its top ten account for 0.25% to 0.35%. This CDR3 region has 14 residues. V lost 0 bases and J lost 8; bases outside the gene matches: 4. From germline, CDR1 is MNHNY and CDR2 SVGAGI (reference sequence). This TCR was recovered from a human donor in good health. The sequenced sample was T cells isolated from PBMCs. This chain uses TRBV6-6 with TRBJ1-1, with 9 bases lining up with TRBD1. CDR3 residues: CASSYSQGASEAFF. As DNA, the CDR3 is TGTGCCAGCAGTTACTCACAGGGGGCTTCAGAAGCTTTCTTT.